The 5 T cell receptor beta chains below all came from one sample that was sequenced in a study of circulating CD8 cells and anti-PD-1 response in melanoma. Using approximately 15 ng of total RNA, TCR libraries were made with the QIAseq Immune Repertoire TCR panel. TCRdb re-derived calls from the reads in MiXCR, one entry per CDR3 protein. Among 1,500 to 2,000 distinct CDR3 sequences listed, about 6.4% were seen once. Sorting of live CD3+CD8+TCRalphabeta+ cells by PD-1 and/or TIGIT gave four subsets. The source material was CD8+ T cells from PBMCs, sampled at baseline or after one month of anti-PD-1 therapy (not recorded which). These receptors were collected from a human donor with melanoma.

The chain employs TRBV19 and TRBJ1-2; D is possibly TRBD1 (5 bases). The CDR3 spans 15 residues. Trimming stripped 3 bases from V and 5 bases from J, with 16 bases between. CDR1 and CDR2 (germline): LNHDA, SQIVND (reference sequence). The CDR3 sequence: CASSMGLGPGYGYTF. CDR3 DNA: TGTGCCAGTAGTATGGGTCTGGGGCCCGGGTATGGCTACACCTTC.

Worth noting for this clonotype: An end of the junction differs from the germline gene, which may be a read error. V is TRBV5-1 and J is TRBJ2-3; D uncertain. The germline V gene encodes CDR1 SGHRS and CDR2 YFSETQ. This CDR3 region has 14 residues. CDR3 amino acids: CASSDRTGTDTQYF. The CDR3 region has the DNA TGTGCCAGCAGCGACCGGACGGGCACAGATACGCAGTATTTT.

This clonotype is medium-sized (0.01 to 0.1%) within its sample. V is TRBV28 and J is TRBJ2-1; D is tentatively TRBD1 or TRBD2 (5 bases each). The length of the CDR3 is 15 residues. V lost 5 bases and J 4 bases, leaving 15 bases between the germline ends. The germline V gene has CDR1 MDHEN and CDR2 SYDVKM. CDR3 bases: TGTGCCAGCAGTACTAGACTGGGGGTTTACAATGAGCAGTTCTTC. Amino acid sequence: CASSTRLGVYNEQFF.

This clonotype counts as medium-sized (0.01 to 0.1%). This chain links TRBV28 with TRBJ2-7; TRBD2 matches 12 bases. Germline CDR1 MDHEN, CDR2 SYDVKM. The CDR3 contains 15 residues. The J segment lost 3 bases and the V segment lost 6 bases, leaving 6 bases of the junction unmatched. The CDR3 region is CASSPLAGGVYEQYF. The CDR3 region has the DNA TGTGCCAGCAGCCCGCTAGCGGGAGGGGTCTACGAGCAGTACTTC. Variable domain in full (rest from reference TRBV28 and TRBJ2-7): DVKVTQSSRYLVKRTGEKVFLECVQDMDHENMFWYRQDPGLGLRLIYFSYDVKMKEKGDIPEGYSVSREKKERFSLILESASTNQTSMYLCASSPLAGGVYEQYFGPGTRLTVT.

By share of the sample, this clonotype is medium-sized. This rearrangement joins TRBV18 to TRBJ2-1; D may match TRBD1 or TRBD2 (5 bases each). The V end lost 0 bases, the J end lost 2 bases, and 11 bases lay between the germline ends. The CDR3 has 16 amino acids. From germline, CDR1 is KGHSH and CDR2 LQKENI. CDR3 sequence reads: CASSPPGESAYNEQFF. Written as DNA, the CDR3 is TGTGCCAGCTCACCACCGGGGGAGTCCGCCTACAATGAGCAGTTCTTC.